Below, one T cell receptor (beta chain) is given with its context. Its matching antigen is unknown. Some clones are missing from TCRdb's copy, which holds only in-frame ones; the method was immunoSEQ multiplex PCR. In the table there are 110,000 to 150,000 clones, approximately 92% of which are singletons. The data were taken from a study of T cell responses to AZD1222 COVID-19 vaccine. Regarding the study as a whole: White British ancestry dominated among donors, who included more females, and clonal diversity was possibly underestimated. Unmutated variant regions reportedly attract nearly half of all spike-specific TCRs. Dominant CD4 TCR responses targeted spike regions 160-218 and 743-854.

The CDR3 runs 15 residues. V lost 4 bases, J lost 1 base, and 7 bases stayed unmatched. Germline V gene data show CDR1 as SGHRS and CDR2 as YFSETQ. This specimen was peripheral blood, taken on day 0 of AZD1222 vaccination. The chain employs TRBV5-1 and TRBJ1-1, with 7 bases aligning to TRBD1. The clonotype comes from an adult in good health. The CDR3 loop reads CASSASGTENTEAFF. The CDR3 DNA follows: TGCGCCAGCAGCGCCTCCGGGACAGAGAACACTGAAGCTTTCTTT.